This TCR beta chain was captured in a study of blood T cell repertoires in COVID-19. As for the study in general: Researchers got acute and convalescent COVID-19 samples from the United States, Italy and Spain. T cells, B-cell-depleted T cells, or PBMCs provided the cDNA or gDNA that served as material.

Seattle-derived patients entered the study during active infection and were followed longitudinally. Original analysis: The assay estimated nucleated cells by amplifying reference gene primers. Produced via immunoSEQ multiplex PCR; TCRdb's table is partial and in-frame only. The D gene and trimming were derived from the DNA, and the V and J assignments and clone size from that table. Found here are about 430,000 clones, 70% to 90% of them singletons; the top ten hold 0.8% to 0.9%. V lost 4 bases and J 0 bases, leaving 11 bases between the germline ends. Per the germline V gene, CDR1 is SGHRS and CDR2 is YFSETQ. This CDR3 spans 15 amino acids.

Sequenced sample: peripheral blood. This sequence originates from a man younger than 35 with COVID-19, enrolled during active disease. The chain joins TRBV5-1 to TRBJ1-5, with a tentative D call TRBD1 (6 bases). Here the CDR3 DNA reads TGCGCCAGCAGCCCCGGACAGTTTAGCAATCAGCCCCAGCATTTT. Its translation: CASSPGQFSNQPQHF.